This TCR beta chain was sequenced for a study of blood T cell repertoires in COVID-19. The length of the CDR3 is 16 residues. Germline CDR1 reads LNHNV; CDR2 reads YYDKDF (reference sequence). Germline trimming cut 3 bases from V and 2 bases from J; bases unmatched to any gene: 6. The method was immunoSEQ multiplex PCR; TCRdb's version includes in-frame clones alone and lacks a portion of them. The sample consists of 85,000 to 130,000 clones, over 60% of them appearing once. In this sample, this clone turned up once. This sequence originates from a man aged 80 or over with COVID-19, enrolled during active disease. Specimen: peripheral blood. J is TRBJ2-2 and V is TRBV15, with 7 bases identical to TRBD1. In DNA form, the CDR3 reads TGTGCCACCAGCAGCCGGGACAGCATCAACACCGGGGAGCTGTTTTTT. Its translation is CATSSRDSINTGELFF.